This T cell receptor (beta chain) comes out of a study of cytomegalovirus exposure and HLA in healthy donors. Primers included in the PCR were 60 Vbeta and 13 Jbeta primers. Profiled with immunoSEQ multiplex PCR; TCRdb holds only in-frame clones, not every one. The sample records roughly 120,000 clones, about 80% being singletons. The germline gives CDR1 SGDLS, CDR2 YYNGEE. The CDR3 loop spans 16 amino acids. V was cut by 3 bases and J by 0 bases, with 14 bases left in between. The rearrangement joins TRBV9 to TRBJ2-3, with D perhaps TRBD1 (6 bases). The TCR originated in a man aged 25-45 years in good health and CMV-seropositive. The sequencing input was PBMCs. As DNA, the CDR3 is TGTGCCAGCAGCGCCAACCGGGACACTAGCACAGATACGCAGTATTTT. Amino acids: CASSANRDTSTDTQYF.